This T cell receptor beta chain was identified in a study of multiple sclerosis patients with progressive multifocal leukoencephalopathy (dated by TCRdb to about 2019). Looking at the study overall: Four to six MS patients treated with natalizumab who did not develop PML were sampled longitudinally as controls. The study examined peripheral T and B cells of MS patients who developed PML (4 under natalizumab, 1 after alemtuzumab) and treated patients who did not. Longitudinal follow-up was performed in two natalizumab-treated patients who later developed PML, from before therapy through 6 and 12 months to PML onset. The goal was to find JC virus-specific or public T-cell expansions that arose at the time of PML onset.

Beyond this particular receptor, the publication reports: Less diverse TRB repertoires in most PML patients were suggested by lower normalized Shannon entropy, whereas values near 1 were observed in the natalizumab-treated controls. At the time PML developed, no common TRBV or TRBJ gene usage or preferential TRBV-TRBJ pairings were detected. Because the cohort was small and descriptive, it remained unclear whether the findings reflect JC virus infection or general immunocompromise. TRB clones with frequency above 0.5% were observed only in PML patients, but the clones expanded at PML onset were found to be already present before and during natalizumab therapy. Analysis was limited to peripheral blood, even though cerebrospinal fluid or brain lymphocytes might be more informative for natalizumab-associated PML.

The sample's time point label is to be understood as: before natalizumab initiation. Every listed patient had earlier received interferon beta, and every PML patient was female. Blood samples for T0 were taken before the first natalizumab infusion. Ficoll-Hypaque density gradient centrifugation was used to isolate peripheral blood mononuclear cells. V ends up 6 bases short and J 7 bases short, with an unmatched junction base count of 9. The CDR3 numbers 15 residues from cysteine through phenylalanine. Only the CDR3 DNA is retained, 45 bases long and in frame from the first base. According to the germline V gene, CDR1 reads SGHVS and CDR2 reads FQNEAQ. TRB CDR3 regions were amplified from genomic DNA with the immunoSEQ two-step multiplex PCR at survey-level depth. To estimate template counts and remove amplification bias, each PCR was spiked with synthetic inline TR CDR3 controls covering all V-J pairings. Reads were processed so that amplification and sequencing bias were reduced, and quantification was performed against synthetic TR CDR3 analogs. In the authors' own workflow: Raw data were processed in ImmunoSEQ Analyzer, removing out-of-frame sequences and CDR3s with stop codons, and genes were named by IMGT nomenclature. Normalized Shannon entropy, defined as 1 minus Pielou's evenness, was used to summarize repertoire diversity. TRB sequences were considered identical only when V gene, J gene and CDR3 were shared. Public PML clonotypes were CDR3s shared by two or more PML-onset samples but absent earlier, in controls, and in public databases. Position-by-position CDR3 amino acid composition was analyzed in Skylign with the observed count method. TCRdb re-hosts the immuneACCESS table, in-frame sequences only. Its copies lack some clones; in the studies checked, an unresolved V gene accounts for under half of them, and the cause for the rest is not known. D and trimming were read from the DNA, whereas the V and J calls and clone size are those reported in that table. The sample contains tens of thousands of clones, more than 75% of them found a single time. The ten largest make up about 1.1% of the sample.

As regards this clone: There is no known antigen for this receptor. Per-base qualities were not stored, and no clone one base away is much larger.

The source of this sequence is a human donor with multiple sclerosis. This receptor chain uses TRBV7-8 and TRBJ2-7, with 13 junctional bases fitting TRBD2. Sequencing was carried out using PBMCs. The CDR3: CASRPTSGGPREQYF. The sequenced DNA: TGTGCCAGCAGACCGACTAGCGGGGGGCCGAGGGAGCAGTACTTC. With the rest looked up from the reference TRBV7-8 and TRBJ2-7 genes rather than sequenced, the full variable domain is GAGVSQSPRYKVAKRGQDVALRCDPISGHVSLFWYQQALGQGPEFLTYFQNEAQLDKSGLPSDRFFAERPEGSVSTLKIQRTQQEDSAVYLCASRPTSGGPREQYFGPGTRLTVT.